The rows below give T cell receptor beta chains drawn from one sample of a study of blood T cell repertoires in COVID-19. Profiled with immunoSEQ multiplex PCR; TCRdb holds only in-frame clones, not every one. The table lists some 100,000 clones, around 94% of them singletons. The sample consisted of peripheral blood. The receptors were gathered from a woman aged 55-69 years with active COVID-19. Both conserved end residues are part of each CDR3. D genes are given only for firm matches. Where a row states a size, it is once, few, many or the class of an expanded clone; other rows omit it.

d_call	v_call	j_call	clone_size	cdr3_aa	cdr3_nt
TRBD1	TRBV7-2	TRBJ1-5	few	CASSADRGIQPQHF	TGTGCCAGCAGCGCGGACAGGGGGATTCAGCCCCAGCATTTT
TRBD1	TRBV5-4	TRBJ2-7	NA	CASSLLDRADEQYF	TGTGCCAGCAGCTTATTAGACAGGGCCGACGAGCAGTACTTC
TRBD1	TRBV12-5	TRBJ1-1	NA	CASGPGQGAHGTEAFF	TGTGCTAGTGGCCCCGGACAGGGGGCGCATGGCACTGAAGCTTTCTTT
NA	TRBV7-9	TRBJ1-2	NA	CASSQGYANYGYTF	TGTGCCAGCAGCCAGGGTTACGCTAACTATGGCTACACCTTC
TRBD2	TRBV6-2/TRBV6-3	TRBJ2-1	few	CASSYLAGGLYNEQFF	TGTGCCAGCAGTTATCTAGCGGGGGGACTATACAATGAGCAGTTCTTC
NA	TRBV12-3/TRBV12-4	TRBJ2-3	NA	CASSPATSTQYF	TGTGCCAGCAGCCCTGCCACTAGTACGCAGTATTTT
NA	TRBV6-1	TRBJ2-7	NA	CASSERGASDEQYF	TGTGCCAGCAGTGAACGGGGGGCAAGCGACGAGCAGTACTTC
TRBD2	TRBV9	TRBJ2-3	once	CASSFSGGASDTQYF	TGTGCCAGCAGCTTTAGCGGGGGGGCGTCAGATACGCAGTATTTT
TRBD1	TRBV5-4	TRBJ2-1	NA	CASSLPGQNYNEQFF	TGTGCCAGCAGCCTACCGGGACAGAATTACAATGAGCAGTTCTTC
NA	TRBV30	TRBJ1-5	NA	CAWSVGQKSFIRNQPQHF	TGTGCCTGGAGTGTAGGACAGAAAAGTTTTATACGCAATCAGCCCCAGCATTTT
TRBD1	TRBV29-1	TRBJ2-1	NA	CSVSWGQEQFF	TGCAGCGTTAGCTGGGGACAGGAGCAGTTCTTC
NA	TRBV4-1	TRBJ2-5	NA	CASGGTAQETQYF	TGCGCCAGCGGGGGGACAGCCCAAGAGACCCAGTACTTC
NA	TRBV6-2/TRBV6-3	TRBJ2-7	NA	CASGSQARQYF	TGTGCCAGCGGTTCTCAAGCAAGGCAGTACTTC
TRBD2	TRBV24-1	TRBJ2-5	NA	CASSGEGETQYF	TGTGCCTCCAGTGGGGAGGGGGAGACCCAGTACTTC
NA	TRBV6-5	TRBJ2-2	NA	CASNTGDTGELFF	TGTGCCAGCAATACCGGGGACACCGGGGAGCTGTTTTTT
TRBD2	TRBV3-1/TRBV3-2	TRBJ2-1	NA	CASSRLAGGGSEQFF	TGTGCCAGCAGCCGACTAGCGGGAGGGGGGTCAGAGCAGTTCTTC
TRBD1	TRBV4-1	TRBJ1-5	NA	CASSLQGAGQPQHF	TGCGCCAGCAGCCTACAGGGGGCGGGTCAGCCCCAGCATTTT
NA	TRBV6-5	TRBJ2-6	NA	CASSYSSESGANVLTF	TGTGCCAGCAGTTACTCGAGCGAGTCTGGGGCCAACGTCCTGACTTTC
TRBD1	TRBV4-1	TRBJ2-5	NA	CASSQPGTGGETQYF	TGCGCCAGCAGCCAACCCGGGACAGGGGGAGAGACCCAGTACTTC
TRBD1	TRBV18	TRBJ2-7	NA	CASSQQNRGREQYF	TGTGCCAGCTCACAACAGAACAGGGGCCGCGAGCAGTACTTC
NA	TRBV10-2	TRBJ1-6	once	CASSESGGTPLHF	TGCGCCAGCAGTGAGTCAGGAGGTACACCCCTCCACTTT
TRBD2	TRBV4-1	TRBJ2-1	NA	CASSQILAGTYNEQFF	TGCGCCAGCAGCCAAATTCTAGCGGGAACTTACAATGAGCAGTTCTTC
TRBD1	TRBV5-1	TRBJ2-1	NA	CASSLTGTGGSYEQFF	TGCGCCAGCAGCTTGACGGGGACAGGGGGTAGTTATGAGCAGTTCTTC
TRBD2	TRBV5-1	TRBJ2-7	NA	CASSLYLAGVYEQYF	TGCGCCAGCAGCTTGTATCTAGCGGGAGTATACGAGCAGTACTTC
NA	TRBV10-3	TRBJ2-7	few	CAISESSFPYEQYF	TGTGCCATCAGTGAGTCGTCCTTCCCCTACGAGCAGTACTTC
NA	TRBV3-1/TRBV3-2	TRBJ2-3	NA	CASSQGIQGTDTQYF	TGTGCCAGCAGCCAAGGGATACAGGGTACAGATACGCAGTATTTT
TRBD2	TRBV24-1	TRBJ2-3	NA	CATSDPNSGGATDTQYF	TGTGCCACCAGTGACCCCAATAGCGGGGGGGCCACAGATACGCAGTATTTT
TRBD2	TRBV7-3	TRBJ2-5	NA	CASSLGTSGTQETQYF	TGTGCCAGCAGCTTAGGGACTAGCGGGACACAAGAGACCCAGTACTTC
TRBD1	TRBV7-8	TRBJ1-5	NA	CASSLSGTVNQPQHF	TGTGCCAGCAGCTTGTCTGGGACAGTGAATCAGCCCCAGCATTTT
NA	TRBV12-3/TRBV12-4	TRBJ1-2	NA	CASSLDSPQGYTF	TGTGCCAGCAGTTTAGACAGTCCACAGGGCTACACCTTC
TRBD2	TRBV3-1/TRBV3-2	TRBJ2-1	once	CASSKPGLGPEQFF	TGTGCCAGCAGCAAACCGGGACTAGGCCCTGAGCAGTTCTTC
NA	TRBV5-4	TRBJ2-7	NA	CASSFGGLDYEQYF	TGTGCCAGCAGCTTCGGGGGTCTAGACTACGAGCAGTACTTC
NA	TRBV30	TRBJ1-6	NA	CAWSVTGRNSPLHF	TGTGCCTGGAGTGTAACAGGGCGGAATTCACCCCTCCACTTT
NA	TRBV30	TRBJ1-2	NA	CAWSVTGGADGYTF	TGTGCCTGGAGTGTAACGGGGGGCGCAGATGGCTACACCTTC
NA	TRBV3-1/TRBV3-2	TRBJ2-1	NA	CASSPSYNEQFF	TGTGCCAGCAGCCCTTCCTACAATGAGCAGTTCTTC
TRBD2	TRBV29-1	TRBJ2-1	NA	CSVYGQSGLAGGREQFF	TGCAGCGTTTATGGACAGTCTGGACTAGCGGGAGGGCGGGAGCAGTTCTTC
TRBD1	TRBV6-2/TRBV6-3	TRBJ1-1	NA	CASSNTGTGSIEAFF	TGTGCCAGCAGCAACACCGGGACAGGGTCGATTGAAGCTTTCTTT
TRBD2	TRBV18	TRBJ2-1	once	CASSPLAGIGNEQFF	TGTGCCAGCTCACCCCTAGCGGGAATAGGCAATGAGCAGTTCTTC
NA	TRBV18	TRBJ2-3	NA	CASSRDIASTDTQYF	TGTGCCAGCTCACGAGATATAGCTAGCACAGATACGCAGTATTTT
NA	TRBV4-1	TRBJ1-3	NA	CASSQKQEPSGNTIYF	TGCGCCAGCAGCCAAAAGCAGGAACCCTCTGGAAACACCATATATTTT
NA	TRBV4-1	TRBJ2-5	NA	CASSQAREARTQYF	TGCGCCAGCAGCCAAGCTCGAGAAGCGAGGACCCAGTACTTC